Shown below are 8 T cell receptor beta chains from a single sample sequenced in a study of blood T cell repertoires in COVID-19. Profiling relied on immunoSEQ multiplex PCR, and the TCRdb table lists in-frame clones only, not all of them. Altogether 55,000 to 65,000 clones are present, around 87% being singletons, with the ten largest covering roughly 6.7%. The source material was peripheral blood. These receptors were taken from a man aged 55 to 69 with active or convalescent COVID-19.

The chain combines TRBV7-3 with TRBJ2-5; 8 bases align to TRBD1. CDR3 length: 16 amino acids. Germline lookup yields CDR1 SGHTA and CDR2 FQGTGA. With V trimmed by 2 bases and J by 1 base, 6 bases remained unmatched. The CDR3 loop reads CASSLGGGTGQETQYF. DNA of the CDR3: TGTGCCAGCAGCTTAGGAGGGGGGACAGGCCAAGAGACCCAGTACTTC. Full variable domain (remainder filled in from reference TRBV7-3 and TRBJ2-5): GAGVSQTPSNKVTEKGKYVELRCDPISGHTALYWYRQSLGQGPEFLIYFQGTGAADDSGLPNDRFFAVRPEGSVSTLKIQRTERGDSAVYLCASSLGGGTGQETQYFGPGTRLLVL.

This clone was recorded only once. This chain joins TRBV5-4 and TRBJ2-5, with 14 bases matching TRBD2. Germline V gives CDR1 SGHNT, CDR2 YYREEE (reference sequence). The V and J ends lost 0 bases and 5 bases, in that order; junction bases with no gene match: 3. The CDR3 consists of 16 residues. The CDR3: CASSLGLAGGQETQYF. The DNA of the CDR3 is TGTGCCAGCAGCTTGGGACTAGCGGGGGGGCAGGAGACCCAGTACTTC.

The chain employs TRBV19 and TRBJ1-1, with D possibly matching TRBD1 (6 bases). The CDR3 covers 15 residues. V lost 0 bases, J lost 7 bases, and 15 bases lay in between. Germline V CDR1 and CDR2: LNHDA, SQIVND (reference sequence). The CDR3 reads CASSIDSGVGIEAFF. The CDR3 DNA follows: TGTGCCAGTAGTATAGATTCAGGGGTAGGTATTGAAGCTTTCTTT.

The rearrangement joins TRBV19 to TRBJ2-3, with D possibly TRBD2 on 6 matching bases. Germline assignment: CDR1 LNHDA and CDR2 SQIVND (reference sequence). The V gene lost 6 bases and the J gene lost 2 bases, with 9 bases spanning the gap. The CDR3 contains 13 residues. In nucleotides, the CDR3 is TGTGCCAGTAGGGGGGGAATCACAGATACGCAGTATTTT. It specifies CASRGGITDTQYF.

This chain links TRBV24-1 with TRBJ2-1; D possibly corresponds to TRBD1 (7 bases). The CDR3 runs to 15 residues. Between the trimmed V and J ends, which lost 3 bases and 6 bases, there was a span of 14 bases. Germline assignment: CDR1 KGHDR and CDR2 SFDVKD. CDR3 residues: CATSDIQGGSNEQFF. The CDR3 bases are TGTGCCACCAGTGATATCCAGGGGGGAAGCAATGAGCAGTTCTTC.

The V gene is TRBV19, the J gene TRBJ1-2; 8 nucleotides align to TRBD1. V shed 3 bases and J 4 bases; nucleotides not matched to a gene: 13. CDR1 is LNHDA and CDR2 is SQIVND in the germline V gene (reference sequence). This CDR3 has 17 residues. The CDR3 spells CASSIPFTGGKGYGYTF. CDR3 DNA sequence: TGTGCCAGTAGTATTCCTTTTACAGGGGGAAAAGGCTATGGCTACACCTTC.

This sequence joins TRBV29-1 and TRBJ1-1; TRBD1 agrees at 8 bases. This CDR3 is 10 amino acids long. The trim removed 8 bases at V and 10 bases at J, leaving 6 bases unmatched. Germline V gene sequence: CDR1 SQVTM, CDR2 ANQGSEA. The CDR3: CSTRTGRAFF. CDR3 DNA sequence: TGCAGCACCCGGACAGGGAGAGCTTTCTTT.

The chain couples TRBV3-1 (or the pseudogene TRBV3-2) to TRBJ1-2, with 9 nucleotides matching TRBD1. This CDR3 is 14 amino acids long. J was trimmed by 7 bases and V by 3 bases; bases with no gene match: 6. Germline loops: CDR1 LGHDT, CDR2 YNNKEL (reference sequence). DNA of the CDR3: TGTGCCAGCAGCCACCAGGACAGGGGCGGTGGCTACACCTTC. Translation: CASSHQDRGGGYTF.